The 8 T cell receptor beta chains below all came from one sample that was sequenced in a study of T cell clonality in common variable immunodeficiency. Sequencing used immunoSEQ multiplex PCR; TCRdb keeps in-frame clones, though not all of them. The sample has over 40,000 clones, none seen only once. Sequencing used peripheral blood mononuclear cells. Receptors originate from a person aged 18-70 years in good health.

This clone was picked up many times. The CDR3: CASSPSGNIQYF. Incomplete CDR3 DNA: TGTGCCAGCAGCCCAAGCGGGAACATT. This rearrangement joins TRBV11-2 to TRBJ2-4; a possible D gene is TRBD2 (6 bases). The DNA ends 3 residues before the CDR3 does, and the rest of the CDR3 is filled in from the germline J gene. This CDR3 has 12 amino acids. Germline lookup yields CDR1 SGHAT and CDR2 FQNNGV. The V end was cut by 5 bases, the J end by 7 bases, with 9 bases between.

There are many counts of this clone. The CDR3 end lies 3 residues beyond the end of the read and is filled in from the germline J gene. The chain links TRBV7-9 to TRBJ1-5; maybe TRBD1 (5 bases). V lost 2 bases and J lost 5, with 10 bases in between. Germline values: CDR1 SEHNR, CDR2 FQNEAQ (reference sequence). The CDR3 is made up of 14 amino acids. This CDR3 reads CASSLNTGDQPQHF. Partial CDR3 DNA: TGTGCCAGCAGCTTAAACACAGGTGATCAGCCC.

This clone was counted at least ten times. The read gets to within 3 residues of the CDR3 end, and the germline J gene fills in the rest. The chain combines TRBV5-3 with TRBJ2-1; weak D call: TRBD1 (6 bases). TRBV5-3 is known as an ORF, though its function is uncertain. The CDR3 covers 15 residues. V was cut by 4 bases and J by 0 bases, with 11 bases left in between. The CDR3 DNA, read in part, is TGTGCCAGAAGCCGGGACACCCCCTCCTACAATGAG. Its protein product is CARSRDTPSYNE. The CDR3 in its entirety is CARSRDTPSYNEQFF.

This clone came up many times. The CDR3 is cut off 3 residues early in the read; its end comes from the germline J gene. This sequence joins TRBV6-4 and TRBJ2-2; 9 bases are shared with TRBD1. The CDR3 has 15 residues. From germline, CDR1 is MRHNA and CDR2 SNTAGT. Trimming at V came to 3 bases and at J to 6 bases, leaving 5 bases not matched to a gene. CDR3 DNA, as far as it was read: TGTGCCAGCAGTGAGGGACAGGGTGTCGCCGGGGAG. This gives the protein CASSEGQGVAGE. The full-length CDR3 reads as CASSEGQGVAGELFF.

This clone showed up just a few times. Coverage ceases 3 residues before the CDR3 finishes, and the germline J gene fills in the end. The chain uses TRBV6-2 or TRBV6-3 and TRBJ1-1; D may be TRBD1 (5 bases). Germline CDR1 MNHEY, CDR2 SVGEGT. The CDR3 runs to 15 residues. This chain's CDR3 is CASSYSGTSSYEAFF. The DNA read from the CDR3 is TGTGCCAGCAGTTACTCCGGGACTAGCTCCTACGAG.

This clone showed up many times. The CDR3 goes on 3 residues after the read ends, and that part is filled in from the germline J gene. The V gene is TRBV7-2, the J gene TRBJ2-2; the D gene is possibly TRBD2 (7 bases). The CDR3 covers 15 residues. Germline V gives CDR1 SGHTA, CDR2 FQGNSA. V shed 1 base and J shed 9 bases, with 15 bases lying between them. The CDR3 is CASSLGGGGGRELFF. Incomplete CDR3 DNA: TGTGCCAGCAGCTTAGGGGGGGGCGGAGGTCGGGAG.

This clone was detected ten times or more. From the germline J gene comes the end of the CDR3, since the read stops 3 residues before it. The chain couples TRBV10-3 to TRBJ2-3, with TRBD2 matching 10 bases. Trimming at V came to 4 bases and at J to 2 bases, leaving 15 bases not matched to a gene. The CDR3 sequence is 19 residues long. The germline V gene has CDR1 ENHRY and CDR2 SYGVKD. Incomplete CDR3 DNA: TGTGCCATCAGTGGCGGTGGGTCTAGCGGGGGTTCCGTCACAGATACG. Protein: CAISGGGSSGGSVTDT. The whole CDR3 is CAISGGGSSGGSVTDTQYF.

At least ten counts were recorded for this clone. The read terminates 3 residues ahead of where the CDR3 ends, so the germline J gene completes it. The gene calls are TRBV30 and TRBJ2-2; D remains unclear. Germline assignment: CDR1 GTSNPN and CDR2 SVGIG (reference sequence). The CDR3 consists of 11 residues. V dropped 0 bases and J dropped 8 bases, with 4 bases sitting between them. CDR3 loop: CAWSVAGELFF. The part of the CDR3 DNA that was read is TGTGCCTGGAGTGTCGCGGGGGAG.